These 28 T cell receptor beta chains originate from one sample sequenced in a study of blood T cell repertoires in COVID-19. Only in-frame clones appear in the TCRdb table, and some are missing; sequencing was by immunoSEQ multiplex PCR. Of 200,000 to 300,000 clones in the sample, about 80% are singletons; the top ten hold 3% to 4%. What was sequenced was PBMCs or T cells enriched from blood (not recorded which). The receptors shown here come from a middle-aged woman who had been exposed to COVID-19.

In DNA, the CDR3 is TGTGCCAGCCTTACTACCGATGCGAACACCGGGGAGCTGTTTTTT. The encoded protein is CASLTTDANTGELFF. This chain uses TRBV5-5 with TRBJ2-2; D not resolved. The germline V gene has CDR1 SGHKS and CDR2 YYEKEE (reference sequence). V lost 7 bases and J lost 0, with 13 bases in between. The CDR3 is 15 amino acids. The full variable domain, in which reference TRBV5-5 and TRBJ2-2 provide the parts outside the CDR3, is DAGVTQSPTHLIKTRGQQVTLRCSPISGHKSVSWYQQVLGQGPQFIFQYYEKEERGRGNFPDRFSARQFPNYSSELNVNALLLGDSALYLCASLTTDANTGELFFGEGSRLTVL.

The chain employs TRBV27 and TRBJ1-5; weak D call: TRBD1 (6 bases). V was pared by 9 bases and J by 2 bases, with 11 bases between. The germline V gene encodes CDR1 MNHEY and CDR2 SMNVEV (reference sequence). The CDR3 extends over 13 amino acids. CDR3 loop: CASAGVGNQPQHF. CDR3 coding DNA: TGTGCCAGTGCAGGGGTAGGCAATCAGCCCCAGCATTTT.

This clone was counted between two and nine times. The V call is TRBV7-8, the J call TRBJ1-6; D is undetermined. Deletions cut 1 base from V and 6 bases from J, with 13 bases between. This CDR3 has 16 amino acids. The V gene's germline CDR1 is SGHVS and CDR2 FQNEAQ. The CDR3 region has the DNA TGTGCCAGCAGCTTAGTGAGCCTCCGGTCTAATTCACCCCTCCACTTT. Encoded protein: CASSLVSLRSNSPLHF.

This clone was detected only once. CDR3 sequence (DNA): TGTGCCAGCGTGGGGACACTGGGAAACATTCAGTACTTC. Residues: CASVGTLGNIQYF. This chain links TRBV6-5 with TRBJ2-4; tentatively, D is TRBD1 (6 bases). V gave up 8 bases and J gave up 6 bases, with 14 bases separating them. This CDR3 comprises 13 residues. The germline CDR1 and CDR2 sequences are MNHEY and SVGAGI.

V and J are TRBV27 and TRBJ2-7; D is perhaps TRBD1 (5 bases). CDR3 size: 14 residues. V lost 7 bases to trimming and J lost 5 bases, with 18 bases between them. The germline CDR1 and CDR2 sequences are MNHEY and SMNVEV (reference sequence). CDR3 amino acids: CASTATKGQNEQYF. The CDR3 DNA reads as TGTGCCAGCACCGCCACCAAGGGGCAGAACGAGCAGTACTTC.

The CDR3 is CASSQRIPGLAGRGAKNIQYF. The CDR3 DNA reads as TGCGCCAGCAGCCAACGGATCCCGGGACTAGCGGGGCGCGGGGCCAAAAACATTCAGTACTTC. The chain links TRBV4-1 to TRBJ2-4, with 13 nucleotides matching TRBD2. Germline CDR1 is MGHRA and CDR2 is YSYEKL. The CDR3 is 21 residues long. The V and J ends lost 2 bases and 1 base, in that order; junction bases with no gene match: 14.

This clone was found a few times. The chain uses TRBV2 and TRBJ2-3; perhaps TRBD1 as D (5 bases). Germline assignment: CDR1 SNHLY and CDR2 FYNNEI. V lost 10 bases, J lost 2 bases, and 13 bases lay in between. The CDR3 is made up of 13 amino acids. CDR3 amino acids: CATVGLNTDTQYF. The CDR3 region has the DNA TGTGCCACAGTGGGGCTGAACACAGATACGCAGTATTTT.

This rearrangement joins TRBV3-1 (or the pseudogene TRBV3-2) to TRBJ1-5, with 7 bases that match TRBD1. Losses at the gene ends were 5 bases for V and 4 bases for J; bases not matched to a gene: 2. Per the germline V gene, CDR1 is LGHDT and CDR2 is YNNKEL (reference sequence). The CDR3 length is 13 residues. The CDR3 is CASSTRGNQPQHF. The CDR3 nucleotides read TGTGCCAGCAGCACCAGGGGGAATCAGCCCCAGCATTTT.

This clone was observed once. One end of the junction does not line up with germline, which may come from a read error. For the CDR3, the DNA is TGTGCCAGCAGTGAGTACAGTGAGCAGTTCTTC. As protein: CASSEYSEQFF. The chain has TRBV6-1 and TRBJ2-1; D is ambiguous. The CDR3 length is 11 residues. The germline V gene has CDR1 MNHNS and CDR2 SASEGT.

This chain uses TRBV6-6 with TRBJ2-2; the D gene is possibly TRBD2 (6 bases). CDR1 is MNHNY, CDR2 SVGAGI, per germline (reference sequence). This CDR3 spans 15 amino acids. Deletions cut 0 bases from V and 4 bases from J, with 9 bases between. The CDR3 nucleotides read TGTGCCAGCAGTTACTCACTCGGGGGCACCGGGGAGCTGTTTTTT. This translates into CASSYSLGGTGELFF.

The chain uses TRBV30 and TRBJ2-1; a weak D match, TRBD2 (5 bases). This CDR3 comprises 13 residues. Germline V gene lookup returns CDR1 GTSNPN and CDR2 SVGIG (reference sequence). Trimming took off 0 bases at V and 5 bases at J, with 8 bases between the two ends. CDR3 coding DNA: TGTGCCTGGAGTGTACAGAGGGACAATGAGCAGTTCTTC. Translated, it gives CAWSVQRDNEQFF.

The rearrangement joins TRBV5-6 to TRBJ1-6; TRBD1 is a possible D gene (5 bases). Trimming removed 0 bases from V and 8 bases from J, with 9 bases in between. The CDR3 spans 14 residues. Per germline, CDR1 SGHDT and CDR2 YYEEEE. The CDR3 spells CASSLEQGYSPLHF. The CDR3 DNA reads TGTGCCAGCAGCTTGGAGCAGGGTTATTCACCCCTCCACTTT.

V usage is TRBV7-9 and J usage is TRBJ2-7; 10 positions agree with TRBD2. The CDR3 consists of 17 residues. Per the germline V gene, CDR1 is SEHNR and CDR2 is FQNEAQ (reference sequence). Unmatched junction bases numbered 16, after V lost 7 bases and J lost 4 bases. CDR3: CASNSELAGTQLYEQYF. CDR3 nucleotide sequence: TGTGCCAGCAACTCAGAACTAGCGGGGACTCAGCTTTACGAGCAGTACTTC.

This clone appeared once. This chain connects TRBV28 to TRBJ2-3; a weak D match, TRBD2 (7 bases). Trimming shortened V by 5 bases and J by 3 bases, and 12 bases separated the two germline ends. This CDR3 has 14 residues. The germline CDR1 and CDR2 sequences are MDHEN and SYDVKM. This CDR3 reads CASSGGGRTDTQYF. The CDR3 nucleotides read TGTGCCAGCAGTGGGGGGGGGCGGACAGATACGCAGTATTTT.

V is TRBV6-2 or TRBV6-3 and J is TRBJ2-7; no clear D. This CDR3 has 12 amino acids. V dropped 3 bases and J dropped 3 bases, with 6 bases sitting between them. Germline-derived CDR1 and CDR2 are MNHEY and SVGEGT. The CDR3 protein is CASSYSIYEQYF. The CDR3 bases are TGTGCCAGCAGTTATTCCATCTACGAGCAGTACTTC.

This chain's CDR3 is CASGLVGGSTDTQYF. The CDR3 nucleotides are TGTGCTAGTGGTTTGGTAGGGGGTAGCACAGATACGCAGTATTTT. The rearrangement uses TRBV12-5 and TRBJ2-3; weak D call: TRBD1 (6 bases). The length of the CDR3 is 15 residues. With 0 bases removed from V and 0 bases from J, the gap between germline ends came to 7 bases. Germline V lookup: CDR1 LGHNT, CDR2 FRNRAP.

This chain connects TRBV19 to TRBJ1-1; 7 bases are shared with TRBD1. Germline CDR1 reads LNHDA; CDR2 reads SQIVND (reference sequence). Trimming took 6 bases from V and 1 from J; bases not matched to a gene: 8. The CDR3 is made up of 15 amino acids. The DNA for the CDR3 is TGTGCCAGTAGGACAAACAGGGGTCGGAACACTGAAGCTTTCTTT. Translation gives CASRTNRGRNTEAFF.

The chain uses TRBV4-1 and TRBJ1-5; no clear D gene. The germline gives CDR1 MGHRA, CDR2 YSYEKL. V lost 0 bases to trimming and J lost 0 bases, with 9 bases between them. The CDR3 consists of 16 residues. Here the CDR3 reads CASSQEVGSSNQPQHF. CDR3 bases: TGCGCCAGCAGCCAAGAGGTGGGCAGTAGCAATCAGCCCCAGCATTTT.

This clone was seen more than once but under ten times. CDR3 sequence: CATSDISGGRDTQYF. For the CDR3, the DNA is TGTGCCACCAGTGACATTAGCGGGGGGCGGGATACGCAGTATTTT. V usage is TRBV24-1 and J usage is TRBJ2-3, with 10 bases aligning to TRBD2. Germline V gives CDR1 KGHDR, CDR2 SFDVKD. With V trimmed by 4 bases and J by 6 bases, 6 bases remained unmatched. The CDR3 totals 15 residues.

The V gene is TRBV6-4, the J gene TRBJ1-1, with D possibly TRBD1 on 5 matching bases. Germline CDR1 is MRHNA and CDR2 is SNTAGT. V was cut by 6 bases and J by 1 base, with 9 bases left in between. There are 13 residues in the CDR3. The CDR3 DNA reads TGTGCCAGCAGCCGACAGCCGAACACTGAAGCTTTCTTT. The encoded protein is CASSRQPNTEAFF.

The chain carries TRBV5-1 and TRBJ2-7; maybe TRBD2 (6 bases). V lost 0 bases, J lost 4 bases, and 20 bases lay in between. This CDR3 is 17 amino acids long. Germline V gives CDR1 SGHRS, CDR2 YFSETQ. CDR3 coding DNA: TGCGCCAGCAGCTTGGTTCGGGTCCGGGACTCCCCGTACGAGCAGTACTTC. Its protein is CASSLVRVRDSPYEQYF.

The chain is built from TRBV9 and TRBJ2-1, with 14 bases fitting TRBD2. This CDR3 spans 15 amino acids. J lost 5 bases, V lost 5 bases, and 3 bases had no gene match. CDR1 is SGDLS, CDR2 YYNGEE, per germline. The CDR3 DNA sequence: TGTGCCAGCAGGGGGACTAGCGGGGGAGACAATGAGCAGTTCTTC. Its translation is CASRGTSGGDNEQFF.

The chain links TRBV7-2 to TRBJ2-7; TRBD2 matches at 7 bases. Germline V CDR1 and CDR2: SGHTA, FQGNSA. V was pared by 1 base and J by 7 bases, with 1 base of the junction left unmatched. This CDR3 comprises 12 residues. CDR3 sequence reads: CASSLELAEQYF. In DNA, the CDR3 is TGTGCCAGCAGCTTAGAACTAGCGGAGCAGTACTTC.

The chain has TRBV27 and TRBJ2-7; 9 bases are shared with TRBD1. The CDR3 is 14 residues long. Germline loops: CDR1 MNHEY, CDR2 SMNVEV (reference sequence). With V trimmed by 5 bases and J by 0 bases, 2 bases remained unmatched. This CDR3 reads CASSLGQGSYEQYF. CDR3 in DNA: TGTGCCAGCAGTCTGGGACAGGGCTCCTACGAGCAGTACTTC.

The chain has TRBV9 and TRBJ2-3; D remains unclear. V lost 0 bases, J lost 4 bases, and 9 bases lay in between. Per germline, CDR1 SGDLS and CDR2 YYNGEE. CDR3 length equals 14 residues. CDR3 DNA sequence: TGTGCCAGCAGCGTAGGGTGGCCCGCAGATACGCAGTATTTT. Residues: CASSVGWPADTQYF.

The chain uses TRBV18 and TRBJ1-3, with 9 bases aligning to TRBD1. V lost 3 bases to trimming and J lost 0 bases; unmatched junction nucleotides: 3. The CDR3 totals 16 residues. Germline CDR1 is KGHSH and CDR2 is LQKENI. CDR3 DNA sequence: TGTGCCAGCTCACCCGAGGGACAGGGCTCTGGAAACACCATATATTTT. Protein: CASSPEGQGSGNTIYF. Full variable domain (outside the CDR3, taken from reference TRBV18 and TRBJ1-3): NAGVMQNPRHLVRRRGQEARLRCSPMKGHSHVYWYRQLPEEGLKFMVYLQKENIIDESGMPKERFSAEFPKEGPSILRIQQVVRGDSAAYFCASSPEGQGSGNTIYFGEGSWLTVV.

The V call is TRBV29-1, the J call TRBJ1-2; D may be TRBD1 (6 bases). Germline-derived CDR1 and CDR2 are SQVTM and ANQGSEA. This CDR3 has 11 residues. V gave up 4 bases and J gave up 9 bases, with 12 bases separating them. This chain's CDR3 is CSVVGGERYTF. CDR3 DNA: TGCAGCGTTGTAGGGGGTGAACGCTACACCTTC. Supplemented by reference TRBV29-1 and TRBJ1-2, the full variable domain reads SAVISQKPSRDICQRGTSLTIQCQVDSQVTMMFWYRQQPGQSLTLIATANQGSEATYESGFVIDKFPISRPNLTFSTLTVSNMSPEDSSIYLCSVVGGERYTFGSGTRLTVV.

This clone appeared a single time. V is TRBV10-3 and J is TRBJ2-3; TRBD2 is a possible D gene (6 bases). This CDR3 contains 13 residues. Germline CDR1 and CDR2: ENHRY and SYGVKD. Trimming left V 3 bases short and J 4 bases short, with 8 bases between. In nucleotides, the CDR3 is TGTGCCATCAGTGAACTAGCCGCAGATACGCAGTATTTT. Translated: CAISELAADTQYF.